The present TCR beta chain was sequenced within a study of cytomegalovirus exposure and HLA in healthy donors. The PCR used 60 Vbeta and 13 Jbeta primers. The protocol was immunoSEQ multiplex PCR, while the TCRdb copy is restricted to in-frame clones and leaves out a portion. The table lists roughly 100,000 clones. Germline values: CDR1 GTSNPN, CDR2 SVGIG (reference sequence). The junction had 9 bases not matched to a gene; V was cut back by 5 bases and J by 7 bases. The CDR3 covers 13 residues. This sequence originates from a middle-aged man in good health and CMV-seropositive. The rearrangement links TRBV30 to TRBJ2-5, with TRBD2 identical over 8 bases. The specimen sequenced was PBMCs. The CDR3 loop reads CAWGKGLAGTQYF. In DNA, the CDR3 is TGTGCCTGGGGGAAGGGGCTAGCGGGGACCCAGTACTTC. Based on the CDR3 plus reference TRBV30 and TRBJ2-5, the full variable domain is SQTIHQWPATLVQPVGSPLSLECTVEGTSNPNLYWYRQAAGRGLQLLFYSVGIGQISSEVPQNLSASRPQDRQFILSSKKLLLSDSGFYLCAWGKGLAGTQYFGPGTRLLVL.